The 9 T cell receptor beta chains below all came from one sample that was sequenced in a study of blood T cell repertoires in COVID-19 (dated by TCRdb to the early 2020s). Library prep was done by the immunoSEQ multiplex PCR assay. Here the immuneACCESS table is served through TCRdb, limited to in-frame sequences with V and J called. Missing clones are a known gap in these copies; in checked studies unresolved V genes cover under half, and the rest lacks a known reason. The sample yields about 130,000 clones; about 80% were counted once. Together, the top ten hold 10% to 15% of the sample. Material for sequencing was peripheral blood. All receptors come from a man in his sixties with acute or convalescent COVID-19.

This chain links TRBV9 with TRBJ2-7; D is possibly TRBD2 (6 bases). Germline lookup yields CDR1 SGDLS and CDR2 YYNGEE. The V end lost 0 bases, the J end lost 3 bases, and 10 bases lay between the germline ends. This CDR3 has 14 amino acids. In DNA form, the CDR3 reads TGTGCCAGCAGCGTAGGACCAGCGGGCTACGAGCAGTACTTC. Translation: CASSVGPAGYEQYF.

This clone was seen only a few times. The chain uses TRBV5-1 and TRBJ1-5; 7 bases agree with TRBD1. Germline loops: CDR1 SGHRS, CDR2 YFSETQ. Germline trimming cut 3 bases from V and 5 bases from J; bases unmatched to any gene: 2. The CDR3 spans 13 residues. CDR3 coding DNA: TGCGCCAGCAGCTCAACAGGGGATCAGCCCCAGCATTTT. This codes for CASSSTGDQPQHF.

The count of this clone is one. The V and J genes are TRBV5-1 and TRBJ2-1, with D hard to call. The CDR3 sequence is 15 residues long. Germline V gives CDR1 SGHRS, CDR2 YFSETQ. The V gene lost 0 bases and the J gene lost 0 bases, with 7 bases spanning the gap. The CDR3 region has the DNA TGCGCCAGCAGCTTGGGTCTAAACTCCTACAATGAGCAGTTCTTC. Translation gives CASSLGLNSYNEQFF.

The V call is TRBV18, the J call TRBJ1-2; D is perhaps TRBD1 (6 bases). The CDR3 runs to 15 residues. Between the trimmed V and J ends, which lost 5 bases and 6 bases, there was a span of 19 bases. The germline V gene encodes CDR1 KGHSH and CDR2 LQKENI. Written as DNA, the CDR3 is TGTGCCAGCTCATCCAGGGGCGCCCTAGGGGATGGCTACACCTTC. Encoded protein: CASSSRGALGDGYTF.

CDR3 protein: CASSPPGQGVYGGELFF. CDR3 DNA: TGTGCCAGCAGCCCACCGGGACAGGGGGTCTACGGCGGGGAGCTGTTTTTT. The rearrangement links TRBV5-4 to TRBJ2-2, with TRBD1 identical over 11 bases. Per germline, CDR1 SGHNT and CDR2 YYREEE (reference sequence). There are 17 residues in the CDR3. V lost 4 bases, J lost 7 bases, and 12 bases stayed unmatched.

This clone was observed once. This chain joins TRBV11-2 and TRBJ1-1, with 8 bases identical to TRBD1. CDR3 length equals 14 residues. Germline CDR1 SGHAT, CDR2 FQNNGV. Trimming removed 6 bases from V and 3 bases from J; junction bases left unmatched: 6. The CDR3 bases are TGTGCCAGCAGTCCAAACAGGGGGTACACTGAAGCTTTCTTT. It is translated as CASSPNRGYTEAFF.

This rearrangement joins TRBV18 to TRBJ2-5; 11 nucleotides agree with TRBD1. J was trimmed by 3 bases and V by 2 bases; bases with no gene match: 2. The CDR3 consists of 15 residues. Germline CDR1 is KGHSH and CDR2 is LQKENI. CDR3 loop: CASSPGTGGKETQYF. The CDR3 DNA reads TGTGCCAGCTCACCAGGGACAGGGGGTAAAGAGACCCAGTACTTC. Full variable domain (remainder filled in from reference TRBV18 and TRBJ2-5): NAGVMQNPRHLVRRRGQEARLRCSPMKGHSHVYWYRQLPEEGLKFMVYLQKENIIDESGMPKERFSAEFPKEGPSILRIQQVVRGDSAAYFCASSPGTGGKETQYFGPGTRLLVL.

The sample holds one count of this clone. The genes are TRBV23-1 and TRBJ2-2; TRBD1 agrees at 8 bases. TRBV23-1 is placed among ORFs of uncertain function. The CDR3 has 17 amino acids. Trimming removed 3 bases from V and 0 bases from J; junction bases left unmatched: 6. The CDR3 DNA reads as TGCGCCAGCAGTCACCCTCGACAGGGGCCGAACACCGGGGAGCTGTTTTTT. It is translated as CASSHPRQGPNTGELFF.

The chain couples TRBV6-5 to TRBJ1-4, with a tentative D call TRBD1 (5 bases). This CDR3 region has 14 residues. The V and J ends lost 7 bases and 7 bases respectively, with 16 bases between them. Germline lookup yields CDR1 MNHEY and CDR2 SVGAGI. Here the CDR3 DNA reads TGTGCCAGCATTGGGGGGGGGATCGGTGAAAAACTGTTTTTT. Protein sequence: CASIGGGIGEKLFF.